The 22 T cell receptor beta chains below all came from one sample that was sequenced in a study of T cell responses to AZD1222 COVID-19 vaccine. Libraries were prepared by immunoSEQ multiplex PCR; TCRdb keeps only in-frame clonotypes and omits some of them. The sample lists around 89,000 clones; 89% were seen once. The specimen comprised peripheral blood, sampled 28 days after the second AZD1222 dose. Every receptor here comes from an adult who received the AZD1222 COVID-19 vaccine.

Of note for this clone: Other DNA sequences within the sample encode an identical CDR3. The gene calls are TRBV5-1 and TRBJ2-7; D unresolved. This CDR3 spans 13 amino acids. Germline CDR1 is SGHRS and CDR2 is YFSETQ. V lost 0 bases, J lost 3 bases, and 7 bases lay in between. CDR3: CASSLDGFYEQYF. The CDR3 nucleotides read TGCGCCAGCAGCTTGGATGGTTTCTACGAGCAGTACTTC.

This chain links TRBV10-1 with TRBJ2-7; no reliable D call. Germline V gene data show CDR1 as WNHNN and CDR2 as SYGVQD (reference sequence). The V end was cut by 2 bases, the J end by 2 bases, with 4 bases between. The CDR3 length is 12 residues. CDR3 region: CASSENAYEQYF. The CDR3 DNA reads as TGCGCCAGCAGTGAGAATGCCTACGAGCAGTACTTC.

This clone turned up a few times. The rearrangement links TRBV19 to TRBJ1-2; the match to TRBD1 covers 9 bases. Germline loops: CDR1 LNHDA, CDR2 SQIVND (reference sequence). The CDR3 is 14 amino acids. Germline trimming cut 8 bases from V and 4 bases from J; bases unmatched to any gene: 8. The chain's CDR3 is CASENGQGSYGYTF. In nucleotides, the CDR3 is TGTGCCAGTGAAAATGGACAGGGGAGCTATGGCTACACCTTC.

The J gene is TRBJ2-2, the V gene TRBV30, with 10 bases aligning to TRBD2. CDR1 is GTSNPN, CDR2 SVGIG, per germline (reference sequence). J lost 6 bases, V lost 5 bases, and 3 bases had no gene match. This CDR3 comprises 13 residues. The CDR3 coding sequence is TGTGCCTGGGAGCGGGGGGGGCCCGGGGAGCTGTTTTTT. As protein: CAWERGGPGELFF.

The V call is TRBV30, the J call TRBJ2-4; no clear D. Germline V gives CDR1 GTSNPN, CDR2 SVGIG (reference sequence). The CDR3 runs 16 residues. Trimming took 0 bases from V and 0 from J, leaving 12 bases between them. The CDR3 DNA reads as TGTGCCTGGAGTGTAATTAGCAGTCTAGCCAAAAACATTCAGTACTTC. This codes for CAWSVISSLAKNIQYF.

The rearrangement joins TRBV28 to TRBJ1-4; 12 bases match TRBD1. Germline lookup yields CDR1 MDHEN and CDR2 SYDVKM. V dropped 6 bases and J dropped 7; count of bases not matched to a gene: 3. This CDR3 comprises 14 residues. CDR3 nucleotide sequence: TGTGCCAGCAGGGGGGACAGGGGGCGTGAAAAACTGTTTTTT. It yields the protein CASRGDRGREKLFF.

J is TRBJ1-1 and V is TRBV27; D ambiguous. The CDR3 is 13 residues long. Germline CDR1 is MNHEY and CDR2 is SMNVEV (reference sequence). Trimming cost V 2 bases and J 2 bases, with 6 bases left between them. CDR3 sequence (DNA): TGTGCCAGCAGTTTAACAGCTAACACTGAAGCTTTCTTT. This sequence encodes CASSLTANTEAFF.

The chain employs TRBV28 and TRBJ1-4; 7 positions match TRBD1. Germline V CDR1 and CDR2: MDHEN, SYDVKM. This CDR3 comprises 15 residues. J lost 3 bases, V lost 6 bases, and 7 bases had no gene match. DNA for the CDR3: TGTGCCAGCAGAGTAGGGGGCTCAGCTAATGAAAAACTGTTTTTT. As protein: CASRVGGSANEKLFF.

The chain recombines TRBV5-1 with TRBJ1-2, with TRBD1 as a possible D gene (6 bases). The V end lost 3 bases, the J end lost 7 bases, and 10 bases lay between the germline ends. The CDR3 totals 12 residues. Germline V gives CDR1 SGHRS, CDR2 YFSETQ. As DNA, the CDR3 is TGCGCCAGCAGCTACCAGACAGGTGGCTACACCTTC. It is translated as CASSYQTGGYTF. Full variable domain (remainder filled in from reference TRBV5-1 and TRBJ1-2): KAGVTQTPRYLIKTRGQQVTLSCSPISGHRSVSWYQQTPGQGLQFLFEYFSETQRNKGNFPGRFSGRQFSNSRSEMNVSTLELGDSALYLCASSYQTGGYTFGSGTRLTVV.

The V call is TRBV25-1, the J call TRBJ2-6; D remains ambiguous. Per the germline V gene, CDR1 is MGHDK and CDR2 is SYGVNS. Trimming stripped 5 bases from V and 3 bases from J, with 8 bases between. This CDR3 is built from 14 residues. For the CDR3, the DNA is TGTGCCAGCAGTTTCGGTAGTGGGGCCAACGTCCTGACTTTC. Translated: CASSFGSGANVLTF.

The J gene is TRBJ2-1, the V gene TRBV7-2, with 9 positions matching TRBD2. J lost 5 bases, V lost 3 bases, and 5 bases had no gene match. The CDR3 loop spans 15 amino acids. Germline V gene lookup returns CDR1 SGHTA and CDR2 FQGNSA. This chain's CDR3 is CASSFSSGGHNEQFF. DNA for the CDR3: TGTGCCAGCAGCTTTTCCAGCGGGGGGCACAATGAGCAGTTCTTC.

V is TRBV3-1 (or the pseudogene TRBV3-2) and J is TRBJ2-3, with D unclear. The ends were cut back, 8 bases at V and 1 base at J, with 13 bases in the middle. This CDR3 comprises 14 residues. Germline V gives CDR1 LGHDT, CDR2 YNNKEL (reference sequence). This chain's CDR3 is CASGRGPRTDTQYF. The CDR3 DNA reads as TGTGCCAGCGGACGAGGTCCACGCACAGATACGCAGTATTTT.

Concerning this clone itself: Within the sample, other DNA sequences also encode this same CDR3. CDR3 DNA: TGTGCCAGCAGCCTTCTTTACAATGAGCAGTTCTTC. The encoded protein is CASSLLYNEQFF. The gene calls are TRBV28 and TRBJ2-1; D is unresolved. The germline gives CDR1 MDHEN, CDR2 SYDVKM. Deletions cut 6 bases from V and 4 bases from J, with 7 bases between. The CDR3 extends over 12 amino acids.

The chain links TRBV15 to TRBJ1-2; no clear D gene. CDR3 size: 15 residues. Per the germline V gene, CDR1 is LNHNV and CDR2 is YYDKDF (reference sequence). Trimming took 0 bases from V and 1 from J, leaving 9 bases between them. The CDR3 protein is CATSRDKGFNYGYTF. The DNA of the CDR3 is TGTGCCACCAGCAGAGATAAAGGTTTTAACTATGGCTACACCTTC.

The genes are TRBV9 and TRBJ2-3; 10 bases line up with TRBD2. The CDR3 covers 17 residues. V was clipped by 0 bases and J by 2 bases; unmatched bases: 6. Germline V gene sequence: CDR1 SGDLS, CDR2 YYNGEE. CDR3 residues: CASSVDGAGGFTDTQYF. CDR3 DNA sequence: TGTGCCAGCAGCGTAGACGGAGCGGGGGGGTTCACAGATACGCAGTATTTT.

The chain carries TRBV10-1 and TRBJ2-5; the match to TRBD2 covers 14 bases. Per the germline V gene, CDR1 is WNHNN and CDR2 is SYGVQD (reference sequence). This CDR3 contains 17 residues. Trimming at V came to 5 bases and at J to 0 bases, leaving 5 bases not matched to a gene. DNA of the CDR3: TGCGCCAGCAGTCGGACTAGCGGGGGGACGTACCAAGAGACCCAGTACTTC. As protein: CASSRTSGGTYQETQYF.

CDR3 DNA: TGCGCCAGCAGTTCCGGGACTAGCGGGGGCCAAGAGACCCAGTACTTC. Residues: CASSSGTSGGQETQYF. The chain employs TRBV5-1 and TRBJ2-5; 14 bases align to TRBD2. This CDR3 region has 16 residues. CDR1 SGHRS and CDR2 YFSETQ come from the germline V gene. V shed 5 bases and J 1 base; nucleotides not matched to a gene: 4.

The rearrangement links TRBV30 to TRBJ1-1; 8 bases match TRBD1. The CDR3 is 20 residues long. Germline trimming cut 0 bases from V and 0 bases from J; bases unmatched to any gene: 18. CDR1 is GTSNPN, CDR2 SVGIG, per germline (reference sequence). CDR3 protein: CAWSVGSPMDREVLNTEAFF. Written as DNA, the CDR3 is TGTGCCTGGAGTGTAGGATCTCCAATGGACAGGGAGGTTTTGAACACTGAAGCTTTCTTT.

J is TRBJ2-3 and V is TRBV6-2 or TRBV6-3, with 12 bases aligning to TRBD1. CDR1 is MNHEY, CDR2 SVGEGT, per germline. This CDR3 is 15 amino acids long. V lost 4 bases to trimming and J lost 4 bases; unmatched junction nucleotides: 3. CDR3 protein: CASSSGTGGADTQYF. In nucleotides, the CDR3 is TGTGCCAGCAGTTCCGGGACAGGGGGCGCAGATACGCAGTATTTT.

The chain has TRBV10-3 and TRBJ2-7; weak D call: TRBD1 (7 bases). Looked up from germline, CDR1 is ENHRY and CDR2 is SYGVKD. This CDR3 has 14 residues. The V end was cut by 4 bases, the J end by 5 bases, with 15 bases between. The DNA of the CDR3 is TGTGCCATCAGTGCCCAGGGGGAGGTTAACGAGCAGTACTTC. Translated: CAISAQGEVNEQYF.

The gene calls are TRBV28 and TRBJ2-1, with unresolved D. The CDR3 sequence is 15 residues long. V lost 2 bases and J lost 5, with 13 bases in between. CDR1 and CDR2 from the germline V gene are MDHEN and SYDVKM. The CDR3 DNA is TGTGCCAGCAGTTTAGGCAGGCGGTCCCACAATGAGCAGTTCTTC. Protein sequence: CASSLGRRSHNEQFF.

The chain's CDR3 is CASSGGPITEAFF. The CDR3, as DNA: TGTGCCAGCAGCGGGGGGCCCATTACTGAAGCTTTCTTT. The V call is TRBV27, the J call TRBJ1-1; D may be TRBD1 (6 bases). The V end was cut by 6 bases, the J end by 5 bases, with 13 bases between. CDR1 and CDR2 (germline): MNHEY, SMNVEV (reference sequence). This CDR3 region has 13 residues.